The 18 T cell receptor beta chains below were found in one sample sequenced in a study of response to subunit inactivated influenza vaccine. MiXCR was run by TCRdb on the RT-PCR reads, yielding one entry per CDR3 protein. Of approximately 520,000 distinct CDR3 sequences in the sample, 25% are singletons; the top ten hold 1.9%. Source: CD4+ T cells sorted from PBMCs, taken 4 to 6 days after vaccination. All receptors derive from a man over 45 who received an inactivated influenza vaccine.

The gene calls are TRBV28 and TRBJ1-2, with 7 bases matching TRBD1. V lost 6 bases and J lost 4; bases outside the gene matches: 11. The CDR3 runs 15 residues. Germline lookup yields CDR1 MDHEN and CDR2 SYDVKM. CDR3 loop: CASSRGGGDPYGYTF. The CDR3, as DNA: TGTGCCAGCAGCCGAGGAGGGGGCGACCCCTATGGCTACACCTTC.

The J gene is TRBJ2-5, the V gene TRBV7-3; 11 bases map to TRBD1. The ends lost 4 bases at V and 6 bases at J; junction bases unmatched: 7. The germline V gene has CDR1 SGHTA and CDR2 FQGTGA. The CDR3 loop spans 15 amino acids. The DNA for the CDR3 is TGTGCCAGCAGCTCCGGACAGGGGGCGGGAAAGACCCAGTACTTC. It codes for CASSSGQGAGKTQYF.

The chain joins TRBV18 to TRBJ2-7; the match to TRBD2 covers 13 bases. Looked up from germline, CDR1 is KGHSH and CDR2 is LQKENI. Losses at the gene ends were 3 bases for V and 6 bases for J; bases not matched to a gene: 17. The CDR3 is 19 residues long. The CDR3 region has the DNA TGTGCCAGCTCACCCCGAGGACTAGCGGGGGCCGAATATTACGCCGAGCAGTACTTC. Translated: CASSPRGLAGAEYYAEQYF.

This chain links TRBV7-9 with TRBJ2-3; maybe TRBD1 (6 bases). Trimming shortened V by 5 bases and J by 2 bases, and 17 bases separated the two germline ends. The CDR3 sequence is 16 residues long. Per germline, CDR1 SEHNR and CDR2 FQNEAQ (reference sequence). CDR3 DNA sequence: TGTGCCAGCAGCACCTACAGGGTCTCGCCCACAGATACGCAGTATTTT. Its translation: CASSTYRVSPTDTQYF.

The chain is built from TRBV7-8 and TRBJ2-1; the D gene is possibly TRBD2 (6 bases). The germline gives CDR1 SGHVS, CDR2 FQNEAQ. The V end was cut by 4 bases, the J end by 9 bases, with 19 bases between. This CDR3 spans 15 amino acids. The DNA of the CDR3 is TGTGCCAGCAGCTCCTTGGACTACCGCGCGCTTGAGCAGTTCTTC. Protein product: CASSSLDYRALEQFF.

The chain links TRBV20-1 to TRBJ2-1; TRBD2 agrees at 10 bases. The germline CDR1 and CDR2 sequences are DFQATT and SNEGSKA (reference sequence). The length of the CDR3 is 12 residues. The ends lost 6 bases at V and 5 bases at J; junction bases unmatched: 1. CDR3 in DNA: TGCAGTGCCGGACTAGCGGACAATGAGCAGTTCTTC. Residues: CSAGLADNEQFF.

The rearrangement uses TRBV6-2 or TRBV6-3 and TRBJ2-1, with D tentatively TRBD2 (6 bases). This CDR3 is 15 amino acids long. V shed 2 bases and J shed 5 bases, with 13 bases lying between them. Germline CDR1 reads MNHEY; CDR2 reads SVGEGT. In DNA form, the CDR3 reads TGTGCCAGCAGTTACCGGGACTCAACCAACAATGAGCAGTTCTTC. Its translation: CASSYRDSTNNEQFF.

In this sample, this clonotype turned up a few times. V gene TRBV10-1 combines with J gene TRBJ2-7; 9 bases map to TRBD2. The CDR3 is 16 residues long. Germline CDR1 and CDR2: WNHNN and SYGVQD (reference sequence). The V gene end was trimmed by 2 bases and the J gene end by 3 bases; junction bases not matched to a gene: 8. CDR3 sequence (DNA): TGCGCCAGCAGTGAGGCCTACGGGACTAGCATCTACGAGCAGTACTTC. The encoded protein is CASSEAYGTSIYEQYF.

This clonotype appeared a few times. The chain couples TRBV6-2 or TRBV6-3 to TRBJ2-1; weak D call: TRBD2 (6 bases). Trimming shortened V by 6 bases and J by 2 bases, and 14 bases separated the two germline ends. Germline V CDR1 and CDR2: MNHEY, SVGEGT. The CDR3 totals 15 residues. The CDR3 loop is CASRLTGTAYNEQFF. DNA of the CDR3: TGTGCCAGCAGACTTACCGGGACTGCCTACAATGAGCAGTTCTTC.

This clonotype was picked up a small number of times. This chain uses TRBV7-2 with TRBJ2-5; TRBD1 aligns across 8 bases. CDR3 length: 13 amino acids. The trim removed 4 bases at V and 4 bases at J, leaving 2 bases unmatched. Germline lookup yields CDR1 SGHTA and CDR2 FQGNSA. Written as DNA, the CDR3 is TGTGCCAGCAGCTCCACAGGGGGAGAGACCCAGTACTTC. Encoded protein: CASSSTGGETQYF. The variable domain in full, with the rest retrieved from reference TRBV7-2 and TRBJ2-5, is GAGVSQSPSNKVTEKGKDVELRCDPISGHTALYWYRQSLGQGLEFLIYFQGNSAPDKSGLPSDRFSAERTGGSVSTLTIQRTQQEDSAVYLCASSSTGGETQYFGPGTRLLVL.

V usage is TRBV10-3 and J usage is TRBJ1-2; weak D call: TRBD1 (6 bases). The V end lost 4 bases, the J end lost 3 bases, and 18 bases lay between the germline ends. Germline CDR1 and CDR2: ENHRY and SYGVKD. The CDR3 extends over 16 amino acids. The CDR3 nucleotides read TGTGCCATCAGTGTGTCCCCCCCTAGGACAGACTATGGCTACACCTTC. It specifies CAISVSPPRTDYGYTF.

This chain joins TRBV6-2 or TRBV6-3 and TRBJ1-2; D gene ambiguous. CDR1 MNHEY and CDR2 SVGEGT come from the germline V gene. This CDR3 is 11 amino acids long. Trimming stripped 8 bases from V and 4 bases from J, with 8 bases between. The CDR3 bases are TGTGCCAGCTCCCGAGCCTATGGCTACACCTTC. This encodes CASSRAYGYTF.

Ten or more counts support this clonotype. The rearrangement links TRBV29-1 to TRBJ2-7; 10 bases map to TRBD1. CDR1 and CDR2 from the germline V gene are SQVTM and ANQGSEA. The CDR3 covers 13 residues. J lost 13 bases, V lost 1 base, and 10 bases had no gene match. The CDR3: CSVEGQRGTGVYF. The CDR3 nucleotides read TGCAGCGTTGAAGGGCAAAGGGGGACAGGGGTCTACTTC.

In regard to this clonotype: At one boundary the junction diverges from the germline segment, which might be a read error. This chain joins TRBV5-1 and TRBJ2-5; the D gene is possibly TRBD2 (5 bases). CDR1 and CDR2 (germline): SGHRS, YFSETQ. The CDR3 length is 14 residues. CDR3 in DNA: TGCGCCAGCCGCTTCCGGACTCGGGAAGAGACCCAGTACTTC. Its protein product is CASRFRTREETQYF.

This clonotype was recorded a few times. This rearrangement joins TRBV5-1 to TRBJ2-5, with a possible D match to TRBD1 (6 bases). In germline, CDR1 is SGHRS, CDR2 YFSETQ. CDR3 size: 15 residues. V gave up 0 bases and J gave up 2 bases, with 11 bases separating them. Here the CDR3 reads CASSLAIGQQETQYF. The CDR3 bases are TGCGCCAGCAGCTTGGCCATCGGACAGCAAGAGACCCAGTACTTC.

The table lists this clonotype with a few counts. V gene TRBV6-1 combines with J gene TRBJ2-1, with TRBD2 matching 10 bases. The J segment lost 16 bases and the V segment lost 5 bases, leaving 11 bases of the junction unmatched. Germline CDR1 MNHNS, CDR2 SASEGT. This CDR3 contains 13 residues. CDR3 DNA sequence: TGTGCCAGCAGTCGAACGGGACTAGCGTACCATTTCTTC. Translated, it gives CASSRTGLAYHFF.

This clonotype was counted between two and nine times. The chain links TRBV10-3 to TRBJ2-1; TRBD2 matches 14 bases. The J segment lost 9 bases and the V segment lost 6 bases, leaving 7 bases of the junction unmatched. The CDR3 runs 15 residues. Germline CDR1 ENHRY, CDR2 SYGVKD. CDR3 nucleotides: TGTGCCATCAGAGATGGGGGACTAGCGGGAGTTGAGCAGTTCTTC. Its translation: CAIRDGGLAGVEQFF.

The chain is built from TRBV6-2 or TRBV6-3 and TRBJ2-3, with a possible D match to TRBD2 (6 bases). Deletions cut 0 bases from V and 5 bases from J, with 21 bases between. CDR1 and CDR2 (germline): MNHEY, SVGEGT. This CDR3 comprises 18 residues. The CDR3 nucleotides are TGTGCCAGCAGTTACTCAATGGTCGGGGGAGTAGATCGAGATACGCAGTATTTT. Residues: CASSYSMVGGVDRDTQYF.